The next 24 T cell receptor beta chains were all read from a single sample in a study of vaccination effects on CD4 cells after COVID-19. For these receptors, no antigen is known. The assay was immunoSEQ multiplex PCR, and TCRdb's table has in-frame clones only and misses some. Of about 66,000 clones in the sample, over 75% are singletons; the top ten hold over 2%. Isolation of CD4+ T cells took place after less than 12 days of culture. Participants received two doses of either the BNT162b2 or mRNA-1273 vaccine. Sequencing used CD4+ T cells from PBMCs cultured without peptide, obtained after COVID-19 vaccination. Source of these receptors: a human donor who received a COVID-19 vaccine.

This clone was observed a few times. DNA for the CDR3: TGTGCCAGCAGCTCAGGGGGGGAGCAGTACGTC. Amino acids: CASSSGGEQYV. V gene TRBV11-2 combines with J gene TRBJ2-7; D might be TRBD1 (7 bases). The germline V and J ends were trimmed by 4 bases and 7 bases, with 8 bases remaining between them. This CDR3 comprises 11 residues. CDR1 SGHAT and CDR2 FQNNGV come from the germline V gene.

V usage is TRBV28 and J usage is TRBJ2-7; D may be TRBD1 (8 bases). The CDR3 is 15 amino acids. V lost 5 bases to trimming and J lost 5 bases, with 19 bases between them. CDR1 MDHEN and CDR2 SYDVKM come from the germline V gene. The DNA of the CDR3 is TGTGCCAGCAGTGTGAGGACAGGGAGGGTAAACGAGCAGTACGTC. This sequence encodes CASSVRTGRVNEQYV.

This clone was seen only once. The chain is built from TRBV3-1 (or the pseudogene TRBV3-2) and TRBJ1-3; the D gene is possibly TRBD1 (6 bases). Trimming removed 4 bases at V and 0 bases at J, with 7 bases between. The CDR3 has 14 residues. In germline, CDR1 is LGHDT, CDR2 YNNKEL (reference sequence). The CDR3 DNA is TGTGCCAGCAGCCTACAGGGCTCTGGAAACACCATATATTTT. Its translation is CASSLQGSGNTIYF.

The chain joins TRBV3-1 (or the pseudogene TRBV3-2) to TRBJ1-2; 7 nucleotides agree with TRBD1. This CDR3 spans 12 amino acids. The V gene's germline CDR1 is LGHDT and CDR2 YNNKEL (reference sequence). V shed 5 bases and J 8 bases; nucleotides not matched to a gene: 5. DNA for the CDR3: TGTGCCAGCAGCTTTACAGGGGCCGGCTACACCTTC. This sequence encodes CASSFTGAGYTF.

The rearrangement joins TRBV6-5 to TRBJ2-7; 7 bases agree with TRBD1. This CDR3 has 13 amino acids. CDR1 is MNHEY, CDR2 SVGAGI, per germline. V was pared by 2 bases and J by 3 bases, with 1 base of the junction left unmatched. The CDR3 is CASSYRTGYEQYV. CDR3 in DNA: TGTGCCAGCAGTTACCGGACAGGCTACGAGCAGTACGTC.

The CDR3 nucleotides are TGTGCCAGCACAGGACTAACTAACACCGGGGAGCTGTTTTTT. Translation gives CASTGLTNTGELFF. This chain uses TRBV27 with TRBJ2-2; maybe TRBD2 (6 bases). This CDR3 region has 14 residues. V lost 7 bases and J lost 2, with 11 bases in between. Germline V gene data show CDR1 as MNHEY and CDR2 as SMNVEV (reference sequence).

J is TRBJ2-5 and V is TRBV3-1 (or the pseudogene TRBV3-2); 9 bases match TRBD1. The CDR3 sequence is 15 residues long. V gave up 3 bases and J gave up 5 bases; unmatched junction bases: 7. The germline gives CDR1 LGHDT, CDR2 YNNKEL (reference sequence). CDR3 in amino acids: CASSHQGQGRETQYF. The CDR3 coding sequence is TGTGCCAGCAGCCACCAAGGACAGGGGCGGGAGACCCAGTACTTC.

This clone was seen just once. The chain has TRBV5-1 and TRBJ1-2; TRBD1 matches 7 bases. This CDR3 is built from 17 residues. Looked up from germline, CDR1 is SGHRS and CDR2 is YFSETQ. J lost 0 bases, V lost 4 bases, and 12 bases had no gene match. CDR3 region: CASSMDRTSLTNYGYTF. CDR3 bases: TGCGCCAGCAGCATGGACAGGACCTCCCTTACTAACTATGGCTACACCTTC.

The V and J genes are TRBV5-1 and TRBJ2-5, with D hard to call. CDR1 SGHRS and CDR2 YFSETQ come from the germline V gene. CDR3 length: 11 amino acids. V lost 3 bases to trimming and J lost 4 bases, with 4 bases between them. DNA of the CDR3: TGCGCCAGCAGCTCTTCAGAGACCCAGTACTTC. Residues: CASSSSETQYF.

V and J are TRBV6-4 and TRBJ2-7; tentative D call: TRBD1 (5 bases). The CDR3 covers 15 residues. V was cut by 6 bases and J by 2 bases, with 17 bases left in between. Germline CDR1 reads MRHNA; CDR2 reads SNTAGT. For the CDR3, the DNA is TGTGCCAGCAGGGGCCCCCTCTTACAGGCCTACGAGCAGTACGTC. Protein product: CASRGPLLQAYEQYV.

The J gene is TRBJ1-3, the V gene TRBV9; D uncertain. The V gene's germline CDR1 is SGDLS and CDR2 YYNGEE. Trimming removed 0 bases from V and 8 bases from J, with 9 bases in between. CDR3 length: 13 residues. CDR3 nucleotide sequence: TGTGCCAGCAGCGTAGGGCGGCGGGACACCATATATTTT. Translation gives CASSVGRRDTIYF.

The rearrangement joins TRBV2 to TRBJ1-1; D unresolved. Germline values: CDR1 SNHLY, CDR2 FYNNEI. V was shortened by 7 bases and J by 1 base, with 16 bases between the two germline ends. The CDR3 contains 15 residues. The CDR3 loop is CASTPSGIQNTEAFF. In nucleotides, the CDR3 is TGTGCCAGCACCCCTTCTGGGATACAGAACACTGAAGCTTTCTTT.

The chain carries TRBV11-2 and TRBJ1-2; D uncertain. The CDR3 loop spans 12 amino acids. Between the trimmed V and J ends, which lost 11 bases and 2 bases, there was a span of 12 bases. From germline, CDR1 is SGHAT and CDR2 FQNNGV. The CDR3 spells CAGDGPNYGYTF. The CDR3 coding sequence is TGTGCCGGTGATGGCCCAAACTATGGCTACACCTTC.

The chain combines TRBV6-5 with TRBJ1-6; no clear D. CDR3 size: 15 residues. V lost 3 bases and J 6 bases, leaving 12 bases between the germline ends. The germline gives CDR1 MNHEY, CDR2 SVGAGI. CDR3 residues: CASSYSGLSNSPLHF. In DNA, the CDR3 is TGTGCCAGCAGTTATAGTGGATTAAGTAATTCACCCCTCCACTTT.

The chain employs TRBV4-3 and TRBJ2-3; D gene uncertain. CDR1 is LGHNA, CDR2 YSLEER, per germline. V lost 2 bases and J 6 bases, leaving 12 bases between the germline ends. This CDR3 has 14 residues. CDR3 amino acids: CASSQLQSGDTQYF. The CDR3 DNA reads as TGCGCCAGCAGCCAACTACAGAGTGGGGATACGCAGTATTTT.

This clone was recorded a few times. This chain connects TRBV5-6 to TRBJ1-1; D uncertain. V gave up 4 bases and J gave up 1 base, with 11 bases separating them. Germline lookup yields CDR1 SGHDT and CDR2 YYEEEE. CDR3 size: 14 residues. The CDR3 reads CASSPTLGNTEAFF. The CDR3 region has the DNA TGTGCCAGCAGCCCTACACTGGGGAACACTGAAGCTTTCTTT. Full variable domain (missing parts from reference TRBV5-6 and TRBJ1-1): DAGVTQSPTHLIKTRGQQVTLRCSPKSGHDTVSWYQQALGQGPQFIFQYYEEEERQRGNFPDRFSGHQFPNYSSELNVNALLLGDSALYLCASSPTLGNTEAFFGQGTRLTVV.

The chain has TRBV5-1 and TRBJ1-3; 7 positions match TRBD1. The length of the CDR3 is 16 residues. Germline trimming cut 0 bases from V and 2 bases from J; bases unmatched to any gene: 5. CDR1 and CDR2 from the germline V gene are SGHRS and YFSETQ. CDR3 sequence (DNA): TGCGCCAGCAGCTTGGCCGGGACAGACCCTGGAAACACCATATATTTT. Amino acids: CASSLAGTDPGNTIYF.

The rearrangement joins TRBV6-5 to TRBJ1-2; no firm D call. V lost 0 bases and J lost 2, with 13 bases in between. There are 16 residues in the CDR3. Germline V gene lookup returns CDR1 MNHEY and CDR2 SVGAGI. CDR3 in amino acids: CASSYSRGQLNYGYTF. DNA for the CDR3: TGTGCCAGCAGTTACTCGAGAGGCCAGCTCAACTATGGCTACACCTTC.

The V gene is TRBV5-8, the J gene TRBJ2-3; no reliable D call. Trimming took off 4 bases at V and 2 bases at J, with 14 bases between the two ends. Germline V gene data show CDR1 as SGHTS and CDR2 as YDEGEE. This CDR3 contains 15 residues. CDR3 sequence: CASSVTGIYTDTQYF. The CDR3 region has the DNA TGTGCCAGCAGCGTTACGGGCATTTACACAGATACGCAGTATTTT.

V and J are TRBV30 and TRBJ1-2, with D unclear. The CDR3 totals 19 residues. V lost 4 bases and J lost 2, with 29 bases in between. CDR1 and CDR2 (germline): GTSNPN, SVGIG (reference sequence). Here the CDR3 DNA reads TGTGCCTGGACCCACTACACGGGGAAGGGAATTTGGAAAAACTATGGCTACACCTTC. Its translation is CAWTHYTGKGIWKNYGYTF.

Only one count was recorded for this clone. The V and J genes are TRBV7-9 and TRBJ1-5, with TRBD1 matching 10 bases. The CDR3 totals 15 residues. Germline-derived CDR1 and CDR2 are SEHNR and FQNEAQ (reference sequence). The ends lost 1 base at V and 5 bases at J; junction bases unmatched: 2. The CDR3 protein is CASSLGQGADQPQHF. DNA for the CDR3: TGTGCCAGCAGCTTAGGACAGGGGGCCGATCAGCCCCAGCATTTT.

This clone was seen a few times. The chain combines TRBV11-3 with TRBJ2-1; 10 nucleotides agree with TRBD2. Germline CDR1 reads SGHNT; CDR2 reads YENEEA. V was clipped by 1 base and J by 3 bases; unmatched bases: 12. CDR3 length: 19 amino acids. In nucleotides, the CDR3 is TGTGCCAGCAGCTTAGGACTATGGAGCGGGGGGGACAACTACAATGAGCAGTTCTTC. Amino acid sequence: CASSLGLWSGGDNYNEQFF.

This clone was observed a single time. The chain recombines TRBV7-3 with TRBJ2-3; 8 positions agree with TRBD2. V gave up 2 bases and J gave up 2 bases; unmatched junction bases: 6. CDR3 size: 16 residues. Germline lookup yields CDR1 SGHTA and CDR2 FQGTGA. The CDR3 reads CASSLVAGGLTDTQYF. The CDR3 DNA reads TGTGCCAGCAGCTTAGTGGCGGGGGGACTCACAGATACGCAGTATTTT.

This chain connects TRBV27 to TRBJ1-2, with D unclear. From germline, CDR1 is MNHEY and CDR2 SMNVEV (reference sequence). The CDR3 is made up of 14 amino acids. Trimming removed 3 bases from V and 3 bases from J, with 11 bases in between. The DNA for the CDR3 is TGTGCCAGCAGTTTGAAAGAGGGTTACTATGGCTACACCTTC. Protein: CASSLKEGYYGYTF.